These 18 T cell receptor beta chains came from one sample sequenced in a study of shared clonotypes between healthy human individuals. Repertoires were generated with immunoSEQ multiplex PCR, while TCRdb's copy carries only in-frame clones and drops some. The table includes hundreds of thousands of clones, around 78% detected once. The sequenced material came from PBMCs. All receptors come from a woman aged 40 to 50 in good health. Some clones in this sample may be carry-over from other donors' samples.

This clone was counted a few times. In DNA form, the CDR3 reads TGTGCCAGCTCACGGCGGTACCAAGAGACCCAGTACTTC. Translating gives CASSRRYQETQYF. The rearrangement joins TRBV18 to TRBJ2-5; D gene unclear. CDR3 size: 13 residues. Trimming pared 4 bases from V and 0 bases from J, leaving 6 bases between. Germline V CDR1 and CDR2: KGHSH, LQKENI.

CDR3: CASSVTSGSYNEQFF. CDR3 bases: TGTGCCAGCAGCGTAACTAGCGGGAGTTACAATGAGCAGTTCTTC. The V and J genes are TRBV11-1 and TRBJ2-1; 11 nucleotides agree with TRBD2. This CDR3 is built from 15 residues. Germline V CDR1 and CDR2: SGHAT, FQDESV (reference sequence). The V and J ends lost 5 bases and 4 bases, in that order; junction bases with no gene match: 4.

The J gene is TRBJ2-7, the V gene TRBV19; 8 nucleotides align to TRBD1. CDR1 and CDR2 (germline): LNHDA, SQIVND (reference sequence). The CDR3 consists of 15 residues. The V and J ends lost 5 bases and 3 bases, in that order; junction bases with no gene match: 9. The CDR3 here is CASSARTGSIYEQYF. DNA of the CDR3: TGTGCCAGTAGTGCCCGGACAGGGTCCATCTACGAGCAGTACTTC.

In the case of this clone: Within the sample, other DNA sequences also encode this same CDR3. The chain couples TRBV28 to TRBJ1-2; D uncertain. The CDR3 sequence is 11 residues long. The germline V gene has CDR1 MDHEN and CDR2 SYDVKM. V was pared by 1 base and J by 5 bases, with 2 bases between. CDR3: CASSLSYGYTF. The CDR3 coding sequence is TGTGCCAGCAGTTTATCATATGGCTACACCTTC.

This clone was seen just once. The V gene is TRBV27, the J gene TRBJ2-3; D unresolved. This CDR3 has 16 amino acids. Germline V lookup: CDR1 MNHEY, CDR2 SMNVEV (reference sequence). Trimming took 6 bases from V and 0 from J, leaving 16 bases between them. The CDR3: CASSRLRPISTDTQYF. DNA of the CDR3: TGTGCCAGCAGCCGGTTACGCCCGATCAGCACAGATACGCAGTATTTT.

This clone was recorded a few times. The V gene is TRBV5-4, the J gene TRBJ2-4; TRBD1 matches at 7 bases. Trimming took 2 bases from V and 6 from J; bases not matched to a gene: 2. The CDR3 contains 13 residues. CDR1 and CDR2 (germline): SGHNT, YYREEE (reference sequence). In DNA, the CDR3 is TGTGCCAGCAGCTTCGGGGACAGAAACATTCAGTACTTC. Its protein is CASSFGDRNIQYF. Drawing the rest from reference TRBV5-4 and TRBJ2-4, the complete variable domain is ETGVTQSPTHLIKTRGQQVTLRCSSQSGHNTVSWYQQALGQGPQFIFQYYREEENGRGNFPPRFSGLQFPNYSSELNVNALELDDSALYLCASSFGDRNIQYFGAGTRLSVL.

There are a few counts of this clone. Other DNA sequences in the same sample also yield this CDR3. This sequence joins TRBV9 and TRBJ1-1; perhaps TRBD1 as D (5 bases). The CDR3 totals 14 residues. Per germline, CDR1 SGDLS and CDR2 YYNGEE. V was shortened by 0 bases and J by 1 base, with 7 bases between the two germline ends. The CDR3 nucleotides read TGTGCCAGCAGCGTAGACCAGGGGAACACTGAAGCTTTCTTT. Residues: CASSVDQGNTEAFF.

Here the CDR3 reads CASRGMGLAGVNEQFF. CDR3 in DNA: TGTGCCAGCAGGGGGATGGGGCTAGCGGGAGTCAATGAGCAGTTCTTC. The rearrangement links TRBV28 to TRBJ2-1, with 10 bases lining up with TRBD2. The CDR3 runs to 16 residues. Germline lookup yields CDR1 MDHEN and CDR2 SYDVKM. V was pared by 6 bases and J by 6 bases, with 11 bases of the junction left unmatched.

The V and J genes are TRBV7-6 and TRBJ2-1; D remains ambiguous. CDR1 and CDR2 (germline): SGHVS, FNYEAQ. Trimming took 0 bases from V and 4 from J, leaving 4 bases between them. CDR3 size: 13 residues. The CDR3 protein is CASSLARYNEQFF. The CDR3, as DNA: TGTGCCAGCAGCTTAGCCAGGTACAATGAGCAGTTCTTC.

The chain recombines TRBV18 with TRBJ2-1, with 14 bases lining up with TRBD2. Germline V gene lookup returns CDR1 KGHSH and CDR2 LQKENI. The CDR3 contains 18 residues. Trimming removed 3 bases from V and 12 bases from J; junction bases left unmatched: 16. CDR3 coding DNA: TGTGCCAGCTCACCGCTGGGACAGCAGGGGACTAGCGGGGGCTGGCAGTTCTTC. Its translation: CASSPLGQQGTSGGWQFF. Looking up the rest from reference TRBV18 and TRBJ2-1 gives the full variable domain: NAGVMQNPRHLVRRRGQEARLRCSPMKGHSHVYWYRQLPEEGLKFMVYLQKENIIDESGMPKERFSAEFPKEGPSILRIQQVVRGDSAAYFCASSPLGQQGTSGGWQFFGPGTRLTVL.

V gene TRBV11-3 combines with J gene TRBJ2-7, with a possible D match to TRBD1 (6 bases). The germline V gene encodes CDR1 SGHNT and CDR2 YENEEA. V dropped 2 bases and J dropped 2 bases, with 10 bases sitting between them. The CDR3 is 14 amino acids. The CDR3 sequence is CASSLSGVTYEQYF. CDR3 nucleotide sequence: TGTGCCAGCAGCTTATCAGGGGTCACCTACGAGCAGTACTTC.

The chain joins TRBV30 to TRBJ1-2; D gene unclear. Germline-derived CDR1 and CDR2 are GTSNPN and SVGIG (reference sequence). The V and J ends lost 3 bases and 0 bases respectively, with 17 bases between them. The CDR3 covers 16 residues. Written as DNA, the CDR3 is TGTGCCTGGAGCTCACCCCGACGGTCCTCTAACTATGGCTACACCTTC. Protein product: CAWSSPRRSSNYGYTF. The complete variable domain, with remaining parts taken from reference TRBV30 and TRBJ1-2, reads SQTIHQWPATLVQPVGSPLSLECTVEGTSNPNLYWYRQAAGRGLQLLFYSVGIGQISSEVPQNLSASRPQDRQFILSSKKLLLSDSGFYLCAWSSPRRSSNYGYTFGSGTRLTVV.

This clone was seen many times. V gene TRBV7-2 combines with J gene TRBJ2-2; no clear D. V was trimmed by 5 bases and J by 0 bases, leaving 4 bases between them. Looked up from germline, CDR1 is SGHTA and CDR2 is FQGNSA. The CDR3 runs to 13 residues. The DNA for the CDR3 is TGTGCCAGCAGCGGACCGAACACCGGGGAGCTGTTTTTT. Translated, it gives CASSGPNTGELFF.

Only a few counts were recorded for this clone. J is TRBJ1-2 and V is TRBV13; TRBD1 might be the D (6 bases). This CDR3 has 13 residues. V lost 3 bases to trimming and J lost 6 bases, with 11 bases between them. Germline V CDR1 and CDR2: PRHDT, FYEKMQ (reference sequence). The CDR3 DNA is TGTGCCAGCAGCTTGCAGGGGAGAGATGGCTACACCTTC. Encoded protein: CASSLQGRDGYTF.

V is TRBV2 and J is TRBJ2-3; possibly TRBD1 or TRBD2 for D (5 bases each). The CDR3 loop spans 15 amino acids. V shed 2 bases and J shed 4 bases, with 13 bases lying between them. In germline, CDR1 is SNHLY, CDR2 FYNNEI. For the CDR3, the DNA is TGTGCCAGCAGTGAATCCGGGACCCGTCCAGATACGCAGTATTTT. Translated: CASSESGTRPDTQYF.

This CDR3 is CASSLRGETGELFF. CDR3 DNA: TGTGCCAGCAGCCTACGGGGGGAAACCGGGGAGCTGTTTTTT. The V gene is TRBV7-6, the J gene TRBJ2-2; the match to TRBD2 covers 7 bases. This CDR3 comprises 14 residues. CDR1 is SGHVS and CDR2 is FNYEAQ in the germline V gene. Trimming cost V 5 bases and J 5 bases; bases outside gene matches: 5.

V gene TRBV30 combines with J gene TRBJ1-2; tentative D call: TRBD1 (5 bases). Germline-derived CDR1 and CDR2 are GTSNPN and SVGIG (reference sequence). V lost 0 bases and J 14 bases, leaving 13 bases between the germline ends. CDR3 length: 11 amino acids. The CDR3 here is CAWSVVQDMTF. CDR3 DNA sequence: TGTGCCTGGAGTGTAGTACAGGATATGACCTTC.

The rearrangement uses TRBV18 and TRBJ2-7; maybe TRBD2 (6 bases). The CDR3 consists of 15 residues. V gave up 2 bases and J gave up 2 bases, with 13 bases separating them. CDR1 is KGHSH, CDR2 LQKENI, per germline. The CDR3 sequence is CASSPSSGNPYEQYF. The CDR3 nucleotides are TGTGCCAGCTCACCAAGTAGCGGCAACCCCTACGAGCAGTACTTC.